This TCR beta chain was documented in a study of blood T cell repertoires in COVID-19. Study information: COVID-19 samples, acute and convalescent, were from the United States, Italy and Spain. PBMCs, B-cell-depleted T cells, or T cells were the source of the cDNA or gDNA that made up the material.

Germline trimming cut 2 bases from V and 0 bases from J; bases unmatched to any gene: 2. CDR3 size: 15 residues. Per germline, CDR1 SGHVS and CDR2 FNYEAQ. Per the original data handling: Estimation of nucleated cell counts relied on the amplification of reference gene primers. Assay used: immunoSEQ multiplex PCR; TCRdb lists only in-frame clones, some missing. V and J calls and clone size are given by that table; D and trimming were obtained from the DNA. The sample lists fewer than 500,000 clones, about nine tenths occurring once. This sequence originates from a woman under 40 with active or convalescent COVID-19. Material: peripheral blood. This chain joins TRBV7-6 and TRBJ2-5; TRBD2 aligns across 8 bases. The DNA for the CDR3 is TGTGCCAGCAGCTTATCGGGGGGGTACCAAGAGACCCAGTACTTC. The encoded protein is CASSLSGGYQETQYF.